Below are 14 T cell receptor beta chains sequenced from a single sample in a study of T-cell reconstitution after alpha-beta-depleted transplantation in children. Unique molecular identifiers were incorporated into the prepared TCRbeta library. One entry per CDR3 protein results from TCRdb running MiXCR on the PCR reads. Of some 550,000 distinct CDR3 sequences listed, approximately 22% were seen once; the top ten hold 11% to 15%. The material sequenced was PBMCs, mostly from graft donor cells, taken 360 days after TCRalphabeta/CD19-depleted stem cell transplant. Receptor source: a boy under two years old who had a stem cell transplant for acute myeloid leukemia, so the T cells may come from the graft donor.

The chain carries TRBV25-1 and TRBJ2-1; D may be TRBD2 (6 bases). Per germline, CDR1 MGHDK and CDR2 SYGVNS. The CDR3 is 16 residues long. V was cut by 1 base and J by 1 base, with 11 bases left in between. The CDR3 region has the DNA TGTGCCAGCAGTGAATGGGAACGGGGGTCCTACAATGAGCAGTTCTTC. Protein product: CASSEWERGSYNEQFF.

In this sample, this clonotype turned up many times. The genes are TRBV5-1 and TRBJ2-3; 13 nucleotides line up with TRBD2. The CDR3 is made up of 16 amino acids. CDR1 is SGHRS and CDR2 is YFSETQ in the germline V gene. V lost 2 bases, J lost 2 bases, and 2 bases stayed unmatched. In DNA, the CDR3 is TGCGCCAGCAGCTTCGGGACTAGCGGGACCACAGATACGCAGTATTTT. This gives the protein CASSFGTSGTTDTQYF.

This clonotype was observed a handful of times. The V gene is TRBV12-3 or TRBV12-4, the J gene TRBJ2-1; D gene uncertain. CDR3 length: 15 residues. Deletions cut 6 bases from V and 5 bases from J, with 17 bases between. This CDR3 is CASRRYGQKDNEQFF. CDR3 bases: TGTGCCAGCAGGAGATACGGGCAGAAAGACAATGAGCAGTTCTTC.

The chain uses TRBV20-1 and TRBJ2-2; 12 bases agree with TRBD1. The V segment lost 6 bases and the J segment 4 bases; nucleotides outside the gene matches: 3. The CDR3 loop spans 14 amino acids. Germline assignment: CDR1 DFQATT and CDR2 SNEGSKA (reference sequence). The CDR3 region is CSAGTGGPTGELFF. CDR3 sequence (DNA): TGCAGTGCCGGGACAGGGGGCCCCACCGGGGAGCTGTTTTTT.

V usage is TRBV25-1 and J usage is TRBJ2-2; the D gene is possibly TRBD2 (6 bases). Trimming pared 6 bases from V and 4 bases from J, leaving 9 bases between. The germline gives CDR1 MGHDK, CDR2 SYGVNS. The CDR3 length is 13 residues. CDR3 sequence: CASRRGSTGELFF. Here the CDR3 DNA reads TGTGCCAGCAGACGGGGGAGCACCGGGGAGCTGTTTTTT.

The CDR3 sequence is CAISESGSNQPQHF. DNA of the CDR3: TGTGCCATCAGTGAGTCTGGCAGCAATCAGCCCCAGCATTTT. V is TRBV10-3 and J is TRBJ1-5; D uncertain. The V gene lost 0 bases and the J gene lost 1 base, with 4 bases spanning the gap. The length of the CDR3 is 14 residues. Germline loops: CDR1 ENHRY, CDR2 SYGVKD.

The chain links TRBV10-3 to TRBJ2-4; D possibly uses TRBD1 or TRBD2 (5 bases each). There are 14 residues in the CDR3. The germline V gene encodes CDR1 ENHRY and CDR2 SYGVKD. V lost 3 bases, J lost 5 bases, and 11 bases lay in between. The chain's CDR3 is CAISELGEQNIQYF. In DNA, the CDR3 is TGTGCCATCAGTGAATTGGGGGAACAAAACATTCAGTACTTC.

Here the CDR3 reads CASSLSGQGPYEQYF. The CDR3 nucleotides read TGTGCCAGCAGCTTAAGCGGACAGGGTCCCTACGAGCAGTACTTC. V usage is TRBV7-3 and J usage is TRBJ2-7; 8 nucleotides agree with TRBD1. J was trimmed by 2 bases and V by 1 base; bases with no gene match: 4. This CDR3 contains 15 residues. Germline V gene data show CDR1 as SGHTA and CDR2 as FQGTGA. Drawing the rest from reference TRBV7-3 and TRBJ2-7, the complete variable domain is GAGVSQTPSNKVTEKGKYVELRCDPISGHTALYWYRQSLGQGPEFLIYFQGTGAADDSGLPNDRFFAVRPEGSVSTLKIQRTERGDSAVYLCASSLSGQGPYEQYFGPGTRLTVT.

The rearrangement joins TRBV20-1 to TRBJ1-6, with a weak D call TRBD1 (5 bases). V was shortened by 7 bases and J by 10 bases, with 17 bases between the two germline ends. This CDR3 is built from 13 residues. CDR1 and CDR2 (germline): DFQATT, SNEGSKA (reference sequence). The CDR3 is CSGQGPLSSPLHF. As DNA, the CDR3 is TGCAGTGGCCAGGGCCCTCTGAGCTCACCCCTCCACTTT.

This clonotype appeared many times. V usage is TRBV12-3 or TRBV12-4 and J usage is TRBJ2-5; D not certain. V was trimmed by 6 bases and J by 1 base, leaving 18 bases between them. This CDR3 is 16 amino acids long. The DNA of the CDR3 is TGTGCCAGCAGCCGGGTGGGCGGTACTATCCAAGAGACCCAGTACTTC. Protein product: CASSRVGGTIQETQYF.

This clonotype was observed a handful of times. The chain carries TRBV7-8 and TRBJ2-7, with 7 bases fitting TRBD1. The CDR3 loop spans 14 amino acids. The V segment lost 6 bases and the J segment 2 bases; nucleotides outside the gene matches: 7. Germline V gives CDR1 SGHVS, CDR2 FQNEAQ. This CDR3 is CASRLPGQTYEQYF. CDR3 coding DNA: TGTGCCAGCAGACTACCGGGACAGACCTACGAGCAGTACTTC.

This rearrangement joins TRBV7-6 to TRBJ2-7, with no clear D. CDR1 and CDR2 from the germline V gene are SGHVS and FNYEAQ. Trimming removed 1 base at V and 4 bases at J, with 8 bases between. This CDR3 has 13 amino acids. The DNA of the CDR3 is TGTGCCAGCAGCTTAGGGCCGATTTACGAGCAGTACTTC. This translates into CASSLGPIYEQYF. Complete variable domain (other parts from reference TRBV7-6 and TRBJ2-7): GAGVSQSPRYKVTKRGQDVALRCDPISGHVSLYWYRQALGQGPEFLTYFNYEAQQDKSGLPNDRFSAERPEGSISTLTIQRTEQRDSAMYRCASSLGPIYEQYFGPGTRLTVT.

This chain links TRBV5-1 with TRBJ2-7, with 9 bases identical to TRBD1. The CDR3 is 14 residues long. The germline CDR1 and CDR2 sequences are SGHRS and YFSETQ. The trim removed 4 bases at V and 13 bases at J, leaving 15 bases unmatched. This CDR3 is CASSRTGTGTVCYF. The CDR3 bases are TGCGCCAGCAGCAGAACCGGGACAGGGACCGTTTGTTACTTC.

This clonotype has only a few counts. The chain links TRBV14 to TRBJ2-3; 15 nucleotides agree with TRBD2. With 0 bases clipped from V and 3 bases from J, the junction kept 7 bases outside the gene matches. The CDR3 covers 19 residues. The germline gives CDR1 SGHDN, CDR2 FVKESK. CDR3 nucleotides: TGTGCCAGCAGCCAAGATCGTGGACTAGCGGGGGGGCCGACAGATACGCAGTATTTT. Amino acids: CASSQDRGLAGGPTDTQYF.